The 17 T cell receptor beta chains given below trace back to one sample, sequenced in a study of cytomegalovirus exposure and HLA in healthy donors. This PCR relied on a set of 60 Vbeta primers and 13 Jbeta primers. The protocol was immunoSEQ multiplex PCR, while the TCRdb copy is restricted to in-frame clones and leaves out a portion. The sample includes around 91,000 clones, roughly 78% seen only once; the top ten take 4% to 5.5%. Sequenced: PBMCs. The source is a male donor in good health and CMV-seropositive.

This chain joins TRBV30 and TRBJ2-1; the match to TRBD2 covers 11 bases. After removal of 3 bases from V and 4 bases from J, the junction contained 5 bases not matched to a gene. The CDR3 has 15 residues. The germline V gene has CDR1 GTSNPN and CDR2 SVGIG (reference sequence). This CDR3 is CAWSLLAGAYNEQFF. The CDR3 DNA is TGTGCCTGGAGCCTACTAGCGGGAGCGTACAATGAGCAGTTCTTC.

The chain carries TRBV19 and TRBJ2-6, with D possibly matching TRBD2 (6 bases). The germline V gene has CDR1 LNHDA and CDR2 SQIVND (reference sequence). With 8 bases removed from V and 4 bases from J, the gap between germline ends came to 12 bases. The CDR3 sequence is 14 residues long. The CDR3 sequence is CASSGTLGANVLTF. The CDR3 DNA reads TGTGCCAGTTCAGGGACTCTGGGGGCCAACGTCCTGACTTTC.

This rearrangement joins TRBV14 to TRBJ2-1; 7 bases line up with TRBD1. V gave up 4 bases and J gave up 4 bases; unmatched junction bases: 10. CDR1 and CDR2 from the germline V gene are SGHDN and FVKESK. This CDR3 is 16 amino acids long. In DNA form, the CDR3 reads TGTGCCAGCAGCCCGTTCCGGGACAGTAGATACAATGAGCAGTTCTTC. It translates to CASSPFRDSRYNEQFF.

This chain uses TRBV5-1 with TRBJ1-6; 7 bases map to TRBD1. The CDR3 length is 15 residues. Germline CDR1 SGHRS, CDR2 YFSETQ. Losses at the gene ends were 2 bases for V and 5 bases for J; bases not matched to a gene: 4. The CDR3 sequence is CASSLQGSDNSPLHF. CDR3 DNA: TGCGCCAGCAGCTTACAGGGGTCGGATAATTCACCCCTCCACTTT.

The J gene is TRBJ2-2, the V gene TRBV29-1, with a tentative D call TRBD1 (5 bases). This CDR3 comprises 14 residues. CDR1 is SQVTM, CDR2 ANQGSEA, per germline. The CDR3 spells CSIFRGDYTGELFF. DNA for the CDR3: TGCAGTATTTTTAGGGGCGACTACACCGGGGAGCTGTTTTTT.

The chain carries TRBV28 and TRBJ1-1; 7 nucleotides match TRBD1. V lost 3 bases, J lost 8 bases, and 3 bases stayed unmatched. The CDR3 extends over 12 amino acids. Germline CDR1 reads MDHEN; CDR2 reads SYDVKM. This CDR3 reads CASSLRTGEAFF. In DNA form, the CDR3 reads TGTGCCAGCAGTTTGCGGACAGGCGAAGCTTTCTTT. Looking up the rest from reference TRBV28 and TRBJ1-1 gives the full variable domain: DVKVTQSSRYLVKRTGEKVFLECVQDMDHENMFWYRQDPGLGLRLIYFSYDVKMKEKGDIPEGYSVSREKKERFSLILESASTNQTSMYLCASSLRTGEAFFGQGTRLTVV.

V is TRBV2 and J is TRBJ2-5; a weak D match, TRBD2 (5 bases). The CDR3 spans 13 residues. Germline V gene data show CDR1 as SNHLY and CDR2 as FYNNEI. Trimming stripped 7 bases from V and 1 base from J, with 10 bases between. The chain's CDR3 is CASKGGSQETQYF. The CDR3 region has the DNA TGTGCCAGCAAGGGCGGGTCCCAAGAGACCCAGTACTTC.

In the case of this clone: Other DNA sequences in this sample translate to the same CDR3. This chain connects TRBV19 to TRBJ1-1; D perhaps matches TRBD1 (6 bases). CDR1 is LNHDA, CDR2 SQIVND, per germline (reference sequence). The CDR3 has 13 residues. V shed 6 bases and J shed 1 base, with 9 bases lying between them. CDR3 amino acids: CASSLGQNTEAFF. CDR3 coding DNA: TGTGCCAGTAGCCTGGGACAGAACACTGAAGCTTTCTTT. The full variable domain, in which reference TRBV19 and TRBJ1-1 provide the parts outside the CDR3, is DGGITQSPKYLFRKEGQNVTLSCEQNLNHDAMYWYRQDPGQGLRLIYYSQIVNDFQKGDIAEGYSVSREKKESFPLTVTSAQKNPTAFYLCASSLGQNTEAFFGQGTRLTVV.

Comment on this clone: One junction end disagrees with the germline gene, perhaps due to a read error. The sample has other DNA sequences that encode this CDR3 too. The chain recombines TRBV28 with TRBJ2-3; 8 nucleotides align to TRBD2. CDR1 MDHEN and CDR2 SYDVKM come from the germline V gene. The CDR3 extends over 13 amino acids. CDR3 region: CASTRGGPNTQYF. CDR3 bases: TGTGCCAGCACACGGGGGGGCCCAAATACGCAGTATTTC.

The table lists this clone with a few counts. The V call is TRBV7-9, the J call TRBJ1-4; a weak D match, TRBD1 (6 bases). CDR1 is SEHNR, CDR2 FQNEAQ, per germline (reference sequence). V was pared by 5 bases and J by 8 bases, with 15 bases between. The CDR3 runs to 14 residues. In nucleotides, the CDR3 is TGTGCCAGCAGCGTGGTGGGGGCCTGGGAAAAACTGTTTTTT. Amino acid sequence: CASSVVGAWEKLFF.

The rearrangement uses TRBV30 and TRBJ2-7; TRBD2 agrees at 9 bases. V lost 8 bases to trimming and J lost 6 bases; unmatched junction nucleotides: 11. CDR1 is GTSNPN, CDR2 SVGIG, per germline (reference sequence). This CDR3 is 13 amino acids long. Here the CDR3 reads CARGTSLSGEQYF. CDR3 nucleotide sequence: TGTGCCCGGGGGACTAGCCTCTCCGGCGAGCAGTACTTC.

The chain has TRBV6-5 and TRBJ2-5; possibly TRBD1 for D (5 bases). The V end lost 6 bases, the J end lost 7 bases, and 15 bases lay between the germline ends. There are 13 residues in the CDR3. The germline V gene encodes CDR1 MNHEY and CDR2 SVGAGI. The CDR3 region has the DNA TGTGCCAGCAGGGATGACAGCATCGGGACCCAGTACTTC. This gives the protein CASRDDSIGTQYF.

This chain links TRBV27 with TRBJ1-5; D is undetermined. Germline V gene lookup returns CDR1 MNHEY and CDR2 SMNVEV (reference sequence). The V and J ends lost 4 bases and 4 bases respectively, with 11 bases between them. The CDR3 runs 14 residues. The CDR3 region has the DNA TGTGCCAGCAGTTACGCCCCCACTAATCAGCCCCAGCATTTT. This translates into CASSYAPTNQPQHF.

V and J are TRBV30 and TRBJ2-5, with 14 bases identical to TRBD2. The CDR3 consists of 16 residues. V was clipped by 2 bases and J by 5 bases; unmatched bases: 7. Per the germline V gene, CDR1 is GTSNPN and CDR2 is SVGIG (reference sequence). This CDR3 reads CAWSTGLAGAGETQYF. CDR3 sequence (DNA): TGTGCCTGGAGTACGGGACTAGCGGGAGCCGGGGAGACCCAGTACTTC.

Turning to this clone: The CDR3 carries no conserved terminal phenylalanine or tryptophan, so it likely arises from a read error. The chain is built from TRBV19 and TRBJ1-5, with TRBD1 as a possible D gene (6 bases). This CDR3 has 16 residues. Germline CDR1 reads LNHDA; CDR2 reads SQIVND (reference sequence). Trimming cost V 5 bases and J 2 bases, with 16 bases left between them. The CDR3 loop is CASSLWGQGRNQPQHV. CDR3 coding DNA: TGTGCCAGTAGTTTATGGGGGCAGGGTCGCAATCAGCCCCAGCATGTT.

The chain links TRBV18 to TRBJ1-1; 9 bases are a match to TRBD1. Germline CDR1 is KGHSH and CDR2 is LQKENI. The CDR3 is 16 amino acids. Trimming cost V 4 bases and J 1 base; bases outside gene matches: 7. The CDR3 DNA follows: TGTGCCAGCTCACTCGACAGGGGGTCATGGAACACTGAAGCTTTCTTT. Its protein product is CASSLDRGSWNTEAFF.

The J gene is TRBJ2-5, the V gene TRBV5-6; 7 bases agree with TRBD1. The V gene end was trimmed by 0 bases and the J gene end by 8 bases; junction bases not matched to a gene: 13. Germline V CDR1 and CDR2: SGHDT, YYEEEE. This CDR3 is built from 16 residues. As DNA, the CDR3 is TGTGCCAGCAGCTTGGGTCAGGGGGTGGGGATTGACACCCAGTACTTC. This gives the protein CASSLGQGVGIDTQYF.